A single sample is the source of the 15 T cell receptor beta chains below, sequenced in a study of prognosis after radiotherapy for stage I lung cancer. The study amplified the TCR beta CDR3 region from genomic DNA. This amplification was carried out by two rounds of multiplex PCR. The first PCR round targeted every TRBV and TRBJ gene with specific primers. TCRdb independently ran MiXCR on the multiplex PCR reads; one entry per CDR3 protein. The sample includes 30,000 to 40,000 distinct CDR3 sequences, around 30% seen only once; the top ten take roughly 29%. The sequencing used PBMCs, collected before or after stereotactic body radiation therapy (not recorded which). The receptor set was obtained from a donor aged 50 or older with non-small cell lung cancer.

This clonotype was recorded at least ten times. The chain joins TRBV5-1 to TRBJ2-2; possibly TRBD1 for D (7 bases). This CDR3 comprises 16 residues. The ends were cut back, 1 base at V and 4 bases at J, with 14 bases in the middle. Germline CDR1 is SGHRS and CDR2 is YFSETQ. In DNA, the CDR3 is TGCGCCAGCAGCTTGAGGTCAGGGGGGATCACCGGGGAGCTGTTTTTT. This translates into CASSLRSGGITGELFF.

The gene calls are TRBV12-3 or TRBV12-4 and TRBJ1-1; D unresolved. The CDR3 is 12 residues long. V was pared by 3 bases and J by 2 bases, with 4 bases between. This chain's CDR3 is CASSFLNTEAFF. The DNA of the CDR3 is TGTGCCAGCAGTTTCCTAAACACTGAAGCTTTCTTT.

This clonotype was recorded at least ten times. V gene TRBV20-1 combines with J gene TRBJ2-5; TRBD2 matches 7 bases. Germline lookup yields CDR1 DFQATT and CDR2 SNEGSKA (reference sequence). This CDR3 spans 14 amino acids. V was clipped by 4 bases and J by 5 bases; unmatched bases: 10. The CDR3 loop is CSAKPGRAGETQYF. DNA for the CDR3: TGCAGTGCTAAACCGGGCCGAGCGGGGGAGACCCAGTACTTC.

Many counts were recorded for this clonotype. The rearrangement links TRBV5-1 to TRBJ2-2, with 7 bases that match TRBD1. Unmatched junction bases numbered 7, after V lost 3 bases and J lost 2 bases. Germline V gives CDR1 SGHRS, CDR2 YFSETQ. The CDR3 has 16 residues. CDR3 sequence reads: CASSYGTVKNTGELFF. The CDR3 nucleotides read TGCGCCAGCAGCTACGGGACAGTAAAAAACACCGGGGAGCTGTTTTTT.

As concerns this clonotype: A far larger clone is one nucleotide away, so this likely arose from a read error. This rearrangement joins TRBV6-4 to TRBJ1-6; possible D gene TRBD1, 5 bases. Germline V gene sequence: CDR1 MRHNA, CDR2 SNTAGT. V was shortened by 5 bases and J by 12 bases, with 14 bases between the two germline ends. The CDR3 spans 13 residues. The CDR3 region is CASSYRHGLPLHF. The DNA for the CDR3 is TGTGCCAGCAGTTACAGGCACGGGTTACCCCTCCACTTT.

This clonotype was observed many times. V usage is TRBV3-1 and J usage is TRBJ1-1, with D unresolved. Trimming removed 2 bases from V and 6 bases from J, with 13 bases in between. The CDR3 is 14 residues long. Germline V gives CDR1 LGHDT, CDR2 YNNKEL (reference sequence). CDR3 sequence: CASSQSGPGPEAFF. CDR3 sequence (DNA): TGTGCCAGCAGCCAATCAGGTCCGGGTCCTGAAGCTTTCTTT.

This clonotype was detected ten times or more. The V call is TRBV9, the J call TRBJ2-2; 9 bases align to TRBD2. V lost 4 bases to trimming and J lost 6 bases; unmatched junction nucleotides: 7. Germline CDR1 is SGDLS and CDR2 is YYNGEE. The CDR3 covers 15 residues. This CDR3 is CASSSVAGVAGELFF. CDR3 nucleotides: TGTGCCAGCAGCTCAGTAGCGGGGGTCGCCGGGGAGCTGTTTTTT.

This clonotype was seen many times. The V and J genes are TRBV10-3 and TRBJ2-3; D is ambiguous. Trimming removed 4 bases from V and 1 base from J, with 12 bases in between. Germline V lookup: CDR1 ENHRY, CDR2 SYGVKD. CDR3 size: 15 residues. Written as DNA, the CDR3 is TGTGCCATCAGTGTTGACCCATCGGGCACAGATACGCAGTATTTT. Residues: CAISVDPSGTDTQYF.

This clonotype was recorded at least ten times. The chain recombines TRBV7-2 with TRBJ2-3, with 9 nucleotides matching TRBD2. CDR1 SGHTA and CDR2 FQGNSA come from the germline V gene. The ends lost 6 bases at V and 6 bases at J; junction bases unmatched: 7. The CDR3 contains 14 residues. CDR3 amino acids: CASSRGLAWDTQYF. The CDR3, as DNA: TGTGCCAGCAGTCGAGGACTAGCGTGGGATACGCAGTATTTT. The full variable domain, its missing parts supplied by reference TRBV7-2 and TRBJ2-3, is GAGVSQSPSNKVTEKGKDVELRCDPISGHTALYWYRQSLGQGLEFLIYFQGNSAPDKSGLPSDRFSAERTGGSVSTLTIQRTQQEDSAVYLCASSRGLAWDTQYFGPGTRLTVL.

This clonotype was detected many times. The chain has TRBV2 and TRBJ1-1; D is unresolved. The CDR3 loop spans 14 amino acids. Trimming stripped 3 bases from V and 8 bases from J, with 16 bases between. Germline CDR1 SNHLY, CDR2 FYNNEI. DNA of the CDR3: TGTGCCAGCAGTGAGGAGAGGTTAGGGCAGGAAGCTTTCTTT. Translating it yields CASSEERLGQEAFF.

The gene calls are TRBV7-9 and TRBJ1-4, with unresolved D. The germline V and J ends were trimmed by 5 bases and 4 bases, with 20 bases remaining between them. Germline lookup yields CDR1 SEHNR and CDR2 FQNEAQ (reference sequence). The CDR3 has 17 amino acids. The chain's CDR3 is CASSIPPGSEGNEKLFF. CDR3 coding DNA: TGTGCCAGCAGCATCCCCCCTGGGAGCGAGGGTAATGAAAAACTGTTTTTT.

This clonotype was observed many times. The chain links TRBV6-5 to TRBJ1-6; a weak D match, TRBD1 (6 bases). The V gene lost 2 bases and the J gene lost 5 bases, with 10 bases spanning the gap. Germline loops: CDR1 MNHEY, CDR2 SVGAGI. The CDR3 has 15 residues. CDR3 DNA: TGTGCCAGCAGTTACGGACAGATCAATAATTCACCCCTCCACTTT. This translates into CASSYGQINNSPLHF.

This clonotype came up many times. The gene calls are TRBV3-1 and TRBJ2-3, with 11 bases aligning to TRBD2. The length of the CDR3 is 16 residues. Germline CDR1 is LGHDT and CDR2 is YNNKEL (reference sequence). The V gene end was trimmed by 2 bases and the J gene end by 2 bases; junction bases not matched to a gene: 3. The CDR3 protein is CASSQQGLADTDTQYF. The CDR3 DNA reads as TGTGCCAGCAGCCAACAGGGACTAGCGGACACAGATACGCAGTATTTT.

This rearrangement joins TRBV6-1 to TRBJ1-2; D not certain. The ends were cut back, 7 bases at V and 7 bases at J, with 13 bases in the middle. This CDR3 is built from 12 residues. Germline assignment: CDR1 MNHNS and CDR2 SASEGT. CDR3 bases: TGTGCCAGCATCAGGTCGGGCTCTGGCTACACCTTC. Its translation: CASIRSGSGYTF.

This clonotype has at least ten counts. This chain joins TRBV30 and TRBJ1-6; TRBD1 matches 7 bases. Per germline, CDR1 GTSNPN and CDR2 SVGIG (reference sequence). This CDR3 contains 12 residues. The J segment lost 8 bases and the V segment lost 5 bases, leaving 3 bases of the junction unmatched. The CDR3 DNA reads TGTGCCTGGCAGGGGGATGATTCACCCCTCCACTTT. As protein: CAWQGDDSPLHF. Complete variable domain (other parts from reference TRBV30 and TRBJ1-6): SQTIHQWPATLVQPVGSPLSLECTVEGTSNPNLYWYRQAAGRGLQLLFYSVGIGQISSEVPQNLSASRPQDRQFILSSKKLLLSDSGFYLCAWQGDDSPLHFGNGTRLTVT.